A single sample gave rise to the 10 T cell receptor beta chains below, sequenced in a study of blood T cell repertoires in COVID-19. Measured with immunoSEQ multiplex PCR; TCRdb has only the in-frame clones, and not every one. The repertoire includes 500,000 to 600,000 clones, roughly 91% of them detected once, and 7.5% to 9.5% sits in the top ten. The sequenced material came from peripheral blood. The origin of the receptors is a woman in her forties or fifties with COVID-19, enrolled during active disease.

This chain connects TRBV2 to TRBJ2-7, with TRBD1 matching 7 bases. Germline values: CDR1 SNHLY, CDR2 FYNNEI. J gave up 3 bases and V 6 bases, and 2 bases lay outside the gene matches. The CDR3 has 12 amino acids. CDR3 nucleotides: TGTGCCAGCAGCGACAGGGACTACGAGCAGTACTTC. Its protein product is CASSDRDYEQYF.

This chain uses TRBV13 with TRBJ1-1, with 7 bases fitting TRBD1. With 5 bases clipped from V and 1 base from J, the junction kept 10 bases outside the gene matches. Germline loops: CDR1 PRHDT, CDR2 FYEKMQ (reference sequence). CDR3 length: 16 amino acids. The CDR3 protein is CASSPSERQGNTEAFF. Written as DNA, the CDR3 is TGTGCCAGCAGCCCATCAGAACGACAGGGGAACACTGAAGCTTTCTTT.

The chain joins TRBV28 to TRBJ1-2; 7 bases are shared with TRBD1. CDR1 is MDHEN, CDR2 SYDVKM, per germline. This CDR3 spans 13 amino acids. CDR3 sequence (DNA): TGTGTTTGGGACAGTCTCCTTGACTATGGCTACACCTTC. Protein sequence: CVWDSLLDYGYTF.

CDR3 in amino acids: CASTPGNTEAFF. The DNA of the CDR3 is TGCGCCAGCACCCCCGGGAACACTGAAGCTTTCTTT. This chain uses TRBV10-2 with TRBJ1-1; no reliable D call. The V gene's germline CDR1 is WSHSY and CDR2 SAAADI. This CDR3 has 12 residues. V dropped 7 bases and J dropped 1 base, with 7 bases sitting between them.

The gene calls are TRBV24-1 and TRBJ2-3; TRBD2 agrees at 15 bases. The CDR3 loop spans 18 amino acids. The germline V gene encodes CDR1 KGHDR and CDR2 SFDVKD. Losses at the gene ends were 4 bases for V and 0 bases for J; bases not matched to a gene: 4. The CDR3 bases are TGTGCCACCAGTGACCTCGGGACTAGCGGGGGGAGCACAGATACGCAGTATTTT. As protein: CATSDLGTSGGSTDTQYF.

This clone showed up just a few times. The J gene is TRBJ2-1, the V gene TRBV7-9, with D possibly being TRBD2 (5 bases). CDR3 length: 15 amino acids. CDR1 is SEHNR and CDR2 is FQNEAQ in the germline V gene (reference sequence). V was shortened by 5 bases and J by 0 bases, with 11 bases between the two germline ends. DNA of the CDR3: TGTGCCAGCAGCCCCGGGGTGGCCTCCTACAATGAGCAGTTCTTC. Residues: CASSPGVASYNEQFF.

The V gene is TRBV5-1, the J gene TRBJ2-7, with a possible D match to TRBD1 (6 bases). Trimming shortened V by 0 bases and J by 1 base, and 14 bases separated the two germline ends. The CDR3 extends over 16 amino acids. Germline values: CDR1 SGHRS, CDR2 YFSETQ. The CDR3 bases are TGCGCCAGCAGCTTGGTTCCAGGGGCAGTGTCCTACGAGCAGTACTTC. It is translated as CASSLVPGAVSYEQYF.

The chain uses TRBV12-3 or TRBV12-4 and TRBJ2-7; TRBD2 matches 10 bases. The junction had 2 bases not matched to a gene; V was cut back by 4 bases and J by 5 bases. This CDR3 is 13 amino acids long. DNA of the CDR3: TGTGCCAGCAGTTCCCTAGCGGGGGACGAGCAGTACTTC. Translating it yields CASSSLAGDEQYF.

The sample holds one count of this clone. The chain has TRBV4-1 and TRBJ2-7, with D possibly being TRBD1 (6 bases). CDR3 length: 14 residues. V lost 1 base, J lost 2 bases, and 9 bases lay in between. From germline, CDR1 is MGHRA and CDR2 YSYEKL. CDR3 coding DNA: TGCGCCAGCAGCCAAGGTACAGGGACCTACGAGCAGTACTTC. Translation gives CASSQGTGTYEQYF.

In DNA form, the CDR3 reads TGTGCCAGCAGCCAAGATGGGACTGCGCACAATGAGCAGTTCTTC. This gives the protein CASSQDGTAHNEQFF. The J gene is TRBJ2-1, the V gene TRBV4-2, with D maybe TRBD2 (6 bases). Germline V gene lookup returns CDR1 LGHNA and CDR2 YNFKEQ. Deletions cut 0 bases from V and 5 bases from J, with 11 bases between. The CDR3 has 15 amino acids.